The entry that follows covers one T cell receptor beta chain sequence. The method was immunoSEQ multiplex PCR; TCRdb's version includes in-frame clones alone and lacks a portion of them. The sample has some 65,000 clones, about 87% seen once; the top ten hold 1.5% to 2%. The data originate from a study of siplizumab effects on memory and regulatory T cells. Trimming removed 6 bases at V and 0 bases at J, with 15 bases between. Germline V lookup: CDR1 GTSNPN, CDR2 SVGIG (reference sequence). The CDR3 contains 15 residues. This clonotype was obtained from a human donor in good health. Sequenced material: Tregs sorted from blood. V and J are TRBV30 and TRBJ1-3; tentatively, D is TRBD1 (5 bases). CDR3: CACLGTFVSGNTIYF. The CDR3 nucleotides are TGTGCCTGTCTAGGGACTTTCGTCTCTGGAAACACCATATATTTT.